The T cell receptor (beta chain) under discussion was sequenced for a study of CD8+ T cells in alopecia areata. The overall study: Tofacitinib administration to treated patients was oral, at 5 to 10 mg twice daily. Study results and limitations: One nonresponder makes the tie between baseline CD8+ expansion and response uncertain.

Stated treatment: oral pan-JAK inhibitor, 5-10 mg twice daily. V shed 8 bases and J shed 9 bases, with 14 bases lying between them. Per germline, CDR1 SNHLY and CDR2 FYNNEI. CDR3 length: 12 residues. In each case, RNA was isolated and then reverse transcribed into cDNA as the sequencing template. The assay was immunoSEQ multiplex PCR, and TCRdb's table has in-frame clones only and misses some. Here the sample spans some 200,000 clones, less than 45% being singletons. Worth noting for this clone: Its target is not known.

The sample consisted of CD4+ T cells sorted from blood, taken at approximately week 37, from a patient treated with tofacitinib. This clonotype was sampled from a human donor with alopecia areata. The chain joins TRBV2 to TRBJ1-5; D is unclear. CDR3 residues: CASRTGWGPQHF. The CDR3, as DNA: TGTGCCAGCCGGACTGGCTGGGGGCCCCAGCATTTT.